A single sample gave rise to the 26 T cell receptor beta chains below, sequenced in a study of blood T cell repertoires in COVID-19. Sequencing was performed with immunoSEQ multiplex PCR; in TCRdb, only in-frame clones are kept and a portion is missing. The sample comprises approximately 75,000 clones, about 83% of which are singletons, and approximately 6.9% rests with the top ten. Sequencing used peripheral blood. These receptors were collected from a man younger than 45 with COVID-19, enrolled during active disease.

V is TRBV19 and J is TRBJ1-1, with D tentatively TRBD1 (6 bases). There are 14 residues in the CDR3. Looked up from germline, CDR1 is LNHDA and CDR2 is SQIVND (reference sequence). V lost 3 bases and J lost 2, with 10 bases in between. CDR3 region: CASSMDRSNTEAFF. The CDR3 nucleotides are TGTGCCAGTAGTATGGACAGATCTAACACTGAAGCTTTCTTT. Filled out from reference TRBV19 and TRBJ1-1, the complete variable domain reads DGGITQSPKYLFRKEGQNVTLSCEQNLNHDAMYWYRQDPGQGLRLIYYSQIVNDFQKGDIAEGYSVSREKKESFPLTVTSAQKNPTAFYLCASSMDRSNTEAFFGQGTRLTVV.

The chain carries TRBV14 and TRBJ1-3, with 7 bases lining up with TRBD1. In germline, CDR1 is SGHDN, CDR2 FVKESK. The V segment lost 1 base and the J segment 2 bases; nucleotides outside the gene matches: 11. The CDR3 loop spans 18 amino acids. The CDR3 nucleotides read TGTGCCAGCAGCCAAGTTTCCGGGACAGCTTTTGCTGGAAACACCATATATTTT. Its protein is CASSQVSGTAFAGNTIYF.

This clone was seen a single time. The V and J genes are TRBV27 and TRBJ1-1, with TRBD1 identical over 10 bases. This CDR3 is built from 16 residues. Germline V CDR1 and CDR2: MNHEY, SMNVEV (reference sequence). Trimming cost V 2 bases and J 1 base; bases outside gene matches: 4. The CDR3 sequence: CASSLTWTGGNTEAFF. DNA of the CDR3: TGTGCCAGCAGTTTAACATGGACAGGGGGGAACACTGAAGCTTTCTTT.

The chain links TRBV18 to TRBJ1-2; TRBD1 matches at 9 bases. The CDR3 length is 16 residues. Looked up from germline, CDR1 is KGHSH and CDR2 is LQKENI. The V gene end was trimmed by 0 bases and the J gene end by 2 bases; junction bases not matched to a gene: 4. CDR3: CASSPPGGTGNYGYTF. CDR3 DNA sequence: TGTGCCAGCTCACCACCTGGGGGGACAGGGAACTATGGCTACACCTTC.

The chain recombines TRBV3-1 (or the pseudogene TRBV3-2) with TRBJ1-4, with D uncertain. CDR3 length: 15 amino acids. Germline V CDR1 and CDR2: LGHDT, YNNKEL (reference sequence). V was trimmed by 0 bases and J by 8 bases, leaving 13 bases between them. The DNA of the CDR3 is TGTGCCAGCAGCCAAGATCCAGGCGCTTGGGAAAAACTGTTTTTT. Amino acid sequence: CASSQDPGAWEKLFF.

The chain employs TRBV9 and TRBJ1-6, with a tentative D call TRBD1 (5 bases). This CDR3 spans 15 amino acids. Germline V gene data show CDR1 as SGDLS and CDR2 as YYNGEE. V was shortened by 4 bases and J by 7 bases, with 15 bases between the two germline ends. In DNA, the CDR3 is TGTGCCAGCAGCACCGAAGACGGGGGGAATTCACCCCTCCACTTT. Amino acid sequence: CASSTEDGGNSPLHF.

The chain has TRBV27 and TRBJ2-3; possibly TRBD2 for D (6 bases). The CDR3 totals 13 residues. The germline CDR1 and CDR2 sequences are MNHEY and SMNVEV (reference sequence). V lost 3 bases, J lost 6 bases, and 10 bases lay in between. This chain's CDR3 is CASSFSGTDTQYF. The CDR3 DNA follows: TGTGCCAGCAGTTTTAGTGGGACTGATACGCAGTATTTT.

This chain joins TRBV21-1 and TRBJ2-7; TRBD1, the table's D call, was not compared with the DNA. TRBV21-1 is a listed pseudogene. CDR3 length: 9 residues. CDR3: CASSPPQGV. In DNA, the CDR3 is TGTGCCAGCAGCCCCCCCCAGGGCGTC.

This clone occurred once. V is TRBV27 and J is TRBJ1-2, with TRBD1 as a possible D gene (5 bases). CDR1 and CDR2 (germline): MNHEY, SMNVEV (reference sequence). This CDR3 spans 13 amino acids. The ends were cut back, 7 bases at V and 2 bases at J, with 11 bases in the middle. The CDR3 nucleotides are TGTGCCAGCACCCGGGGGATAAACTATGGCTACACCTTC. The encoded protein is CASTRGINYGYTF.

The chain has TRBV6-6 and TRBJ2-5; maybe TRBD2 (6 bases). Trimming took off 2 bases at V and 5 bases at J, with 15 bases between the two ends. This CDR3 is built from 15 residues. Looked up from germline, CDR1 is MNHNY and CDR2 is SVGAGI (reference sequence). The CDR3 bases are TGTGCCAGCAGTTACCCGCAGGGAGGAAGTGAGACCCAGTACTTC. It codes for CASSYPQGGSETQYF.

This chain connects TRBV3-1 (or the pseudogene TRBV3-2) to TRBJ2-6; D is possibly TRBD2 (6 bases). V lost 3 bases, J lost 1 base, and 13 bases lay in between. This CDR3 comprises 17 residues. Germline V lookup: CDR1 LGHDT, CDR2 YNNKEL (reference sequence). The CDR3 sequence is CASSQSPRGSGANVLTF. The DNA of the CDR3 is TGTGCCAGCAGCCAGTCTCCCCGGGGGTCTGGGGCCAACGTCCTGACTTTC.

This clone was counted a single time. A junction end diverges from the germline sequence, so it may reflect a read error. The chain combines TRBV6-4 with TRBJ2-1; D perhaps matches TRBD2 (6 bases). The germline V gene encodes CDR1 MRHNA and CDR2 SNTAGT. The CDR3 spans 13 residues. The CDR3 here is CASRTVGTGGLVF. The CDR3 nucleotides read TGTGCCAGCAGGACCGTTGGGACTGGGGGTTTGGTCTTC.

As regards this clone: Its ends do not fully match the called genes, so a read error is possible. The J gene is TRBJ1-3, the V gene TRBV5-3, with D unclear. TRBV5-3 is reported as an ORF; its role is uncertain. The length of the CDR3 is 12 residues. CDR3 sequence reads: CARSLSAGRIYF. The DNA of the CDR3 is TGTGCCAGAAGCTTGAGTGCTGGCAGAATTTACTTT.

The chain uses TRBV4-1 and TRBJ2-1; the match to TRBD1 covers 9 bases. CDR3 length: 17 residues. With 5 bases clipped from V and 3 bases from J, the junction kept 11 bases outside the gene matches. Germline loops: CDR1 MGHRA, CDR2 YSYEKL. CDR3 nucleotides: TGCGCCAGCAGCAGACGACCCGGGACAGGGCACTACAATGAGCAGTTCTTC. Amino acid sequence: CASSRRPGTGHYNEQFF.

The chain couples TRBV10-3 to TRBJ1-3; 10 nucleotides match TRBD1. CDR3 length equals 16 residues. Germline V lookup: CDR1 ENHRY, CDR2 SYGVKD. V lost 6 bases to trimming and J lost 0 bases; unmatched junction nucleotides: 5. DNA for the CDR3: TGTGCCATCAGGACAGGGGGCGCGGGCTCTGGAAACACCATATATTTT. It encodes CAIRTGGAGSGNTIYF.

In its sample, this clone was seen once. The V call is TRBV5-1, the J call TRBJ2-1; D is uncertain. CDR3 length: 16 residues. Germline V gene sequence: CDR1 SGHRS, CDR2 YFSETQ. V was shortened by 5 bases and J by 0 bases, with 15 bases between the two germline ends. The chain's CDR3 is CASRSTPVSSYNEQFF. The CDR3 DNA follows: TGCGCCAGCAGATCCACCCCGGTGAGCTCCTACAATGAGCAGTTCTTC.

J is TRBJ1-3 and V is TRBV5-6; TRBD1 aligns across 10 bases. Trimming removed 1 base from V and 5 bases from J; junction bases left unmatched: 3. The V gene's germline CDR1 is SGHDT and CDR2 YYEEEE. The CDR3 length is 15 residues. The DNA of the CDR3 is TGTGCCAGCAGCTTGATGGGACAGGGGAGAAACACCATATATTTT. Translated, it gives CASSLMGQGRNTIYF. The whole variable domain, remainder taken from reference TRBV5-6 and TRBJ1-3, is DAGVTQSPTHLIKTRGQQVTLRCSPKSGHDTVSWYQQALGQGPQFIFQYYEEEERQRGNFPDRFSGHQFPNYSSELNVNALLLGDSALYLCASSLMGQGRNTIYFGEGSWLTVV.

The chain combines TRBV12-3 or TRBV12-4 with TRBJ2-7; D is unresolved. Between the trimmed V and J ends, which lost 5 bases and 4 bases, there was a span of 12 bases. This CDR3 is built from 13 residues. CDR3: CASSGDFGYEQYF. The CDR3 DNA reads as TGTGCCAGCAGTGGTGACTTTGGGTACGAGCAGTACTTC.

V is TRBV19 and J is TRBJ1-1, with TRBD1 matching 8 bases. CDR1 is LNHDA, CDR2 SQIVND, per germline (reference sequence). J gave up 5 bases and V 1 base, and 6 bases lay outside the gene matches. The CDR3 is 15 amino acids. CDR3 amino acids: CASSIGQGARTEAFF. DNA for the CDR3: TGTGCCAGTAGTATAGGGCAGGGGGCGCGGACTGAAGCTTTCTTT.

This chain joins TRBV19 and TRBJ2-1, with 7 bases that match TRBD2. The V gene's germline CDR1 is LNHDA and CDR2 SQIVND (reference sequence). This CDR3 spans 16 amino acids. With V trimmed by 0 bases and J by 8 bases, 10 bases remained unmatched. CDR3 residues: CASSIESGGSIDEQFF. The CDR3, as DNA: TGTGCCAGTAGTATAGAGAGCGGCGGGAGCATCGATGAGCAGTTCTTC.

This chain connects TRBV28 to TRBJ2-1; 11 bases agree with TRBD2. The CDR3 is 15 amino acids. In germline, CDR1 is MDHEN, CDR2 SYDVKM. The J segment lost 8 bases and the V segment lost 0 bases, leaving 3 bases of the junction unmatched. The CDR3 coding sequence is TGTGCCAGCAGTTTATGGGGGACTAGCGGTTATGAGCAGTTCTTC. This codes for CASSLWGTSGYEQFF.

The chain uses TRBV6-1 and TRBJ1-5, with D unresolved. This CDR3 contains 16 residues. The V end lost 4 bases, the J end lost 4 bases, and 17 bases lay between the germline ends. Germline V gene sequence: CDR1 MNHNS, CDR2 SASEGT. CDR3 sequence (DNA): TGTGCCAGCAGTGTCGAGGGATGGAGTGTGAATCAGCCCCAGCATTTT. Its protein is CASSVEGWSVNQPQHF.

CDR3 loop: CASSPSDNRESRYGYTF. The CDR3 DNA sequence: TGTGCCAGCAGCCCTTCAGACAACAGGGAGTCGCGCTATGGCTACACCTTC. V and J are TRBV7-9 and TRBJ1-2, with D perhaps TRBD1 (6 bases). CDR3 size: 17 residues. The V gene lost 5 bases and the J gene lost 4 bases, with 23 bases spanning the gap. The germline gives CDR1 SEHNR, CDR2 FQNEAQ (reference sequence).

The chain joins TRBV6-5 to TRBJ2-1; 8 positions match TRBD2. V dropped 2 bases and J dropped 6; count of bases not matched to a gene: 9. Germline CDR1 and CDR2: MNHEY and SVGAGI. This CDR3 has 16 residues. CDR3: CASSYPGLAASNEQFF. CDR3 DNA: TGTGCCAGCAGTTACCCAGGACTAGCAGCAAGCAATGAGCAGTTCTTC.

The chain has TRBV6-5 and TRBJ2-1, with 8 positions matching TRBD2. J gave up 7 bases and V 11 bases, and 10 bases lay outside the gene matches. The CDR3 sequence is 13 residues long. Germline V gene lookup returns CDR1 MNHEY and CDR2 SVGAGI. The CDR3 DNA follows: TGTGCCTCCGAGCGGGAGCACTCGAATGAGCAGTTCTTC. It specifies CASEREHSNEQFF.

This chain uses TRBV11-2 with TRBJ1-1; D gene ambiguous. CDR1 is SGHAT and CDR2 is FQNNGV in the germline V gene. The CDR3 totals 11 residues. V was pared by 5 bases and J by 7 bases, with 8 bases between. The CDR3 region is CASSETSEAFF. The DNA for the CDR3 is TGTGCCAGCAGCGAAACCAGTGAAGCTTTCTTT.